This T cell receptor beta chain is from a study of T cell changes during pregnancy in multiple sclerosis (dated by TCRdb to about 2019). Turning to the overall study: The study looked at changes in the T cell repertoire across pregnancy in women with multiple sclerosis.

The CDR3 runs 16 amino acids, cysteine and phenylalanine included. Here the CDR3 DNA is all that survives: 48 bases in frame from base 1. The germline V gene (reference sequence) gives CDR1 as LNHDA and CDR2 as SQIVND. After removal of 4 bases from V and 10 bases from J, the junction retains 11 bases not matched to a gene. This clone showed up just once. The specificity of this receptor is unknown. No much larger clone is present one base from it, and per-base qualities are unavailable. Library preparation was by the immunoSEQ multiplex PCR assay. As stored in TCRdb, this immuneACCESS dataset retains in-frame rearrangements with V and J assigned. A fraction of the clones does not appear; measured against another copy, unresolved V genes explain less than half of the discrepancy, and the remainder lacks a known reason. The sample table lists more than 95,000 clones, about 90% of them with a count of one. Clones ranked in the top ten supply around 0.92% of the sample.

The V and J segments used are TRBV19 and TRBJ1-6; 9 bases in the junction line up with TRBD1. Sequenced here: peripheral blood, sampled after pregnancy. The sequence derives from a female donor with multiple sclerosis, enrolled in a pregnancy study. In nucleotides, the sequence is TGTGCCAGTAGTACAGTCCGGGACAGGGTCCACTCACCCCTCCACTTT. It encodes CASSTVRDRVHSPLHF.